Shown below are 2 T cell receptor beta chains from a single sample sequenced in a study of blood T cells in healthy people across ages (dated by TCRdb to between 2014 and 2017). Libraries were prepared through 5' RACE. TCRdb records Illumina HiSeq 2500 as the sequencer. A second roughly 6 to 12 cycle PCR used a sample-barcoded 5' primer and a J-beta primer mix. TCRdb trimmed public reads at Q25 via fastp, called clones via MiXCR and kept in-frame beta chains. A single entry per CDR3 protein holds the most common genes and DNA from its merged rows. This sample lists over a million distinct CDR3 sequences; over 35% were detected once. Jointly, the top ten make up about 19% of the sample. Material for sequencing was blood. The receptors were sampled from a woman aged 60-75 years in good health.

The V and J genes are TRBV5-1 and TRBJ2-7; 12 bases agree with TRBD2. This CDR3 has 17 amino acids. Per germline, CDR1 SGHRS and CDR2 YFSETQ. Losses at the gene ends were 0 bases for V and 4 bases for J; bases not matched to a gene: 8. The chain's CDR3 is CASSLASGRALGYEQYF. In nucleotides, the CDR3 is TGCGCCAGCAGCTTGGCTAGCGGGAGGGCCCTCGGGTACGAGCAGTACTTC.

This chain uses TRBV12-3 or TRBV12-4 with TRBJ2-5; TRBD1 matches 7 bases. With 6 bases clipped from V and 2 bases from J, the junction kept 9 bases outside the gene matches. This CDR3 contains 15 residues. The chain's CDR3 is CASSHRGEWQETQYF. In nucleotides, the CDR3 is TGTGCCAGCAGCCACAGGGGCGAATGGCAAGAGACCCAGTACTTC.